The T cell receptor beta chain described here comes from a study of T cell responses to AZD1222 COVID-19 vaccine. This clone was recorded once. Its antigen is unidentified. Clones were read by immunoSEQ multiplex PCR, and TCRdb kept only the in-frame ones, dropping some. The data show about 140,000 clones, 65% to 90% seen once. V shed 6 bases, J shed 6 bases, and the junction held 6 bases outside the gene matches. Germline assignment: CDR1 LNHDA and CDR2 SQIVND (reference sequence). The CDR3 runs 13 residues. Broader study findings: Sampling that yielded the repertoires occurred only after the peak T cell response.

The source of this sequence is an adult who received the MenACWY meningococcal vaccine as a control. The V and J genes are TRBV19 and TRBJ2-3, with 7 positions matching TRBD1. The starting material was peripheral blood, obtained 28 days after the second dose of the MenACWY control vaccine. Here the CDR3 DNA reads TGTGCCAGTAGACGACAGGGTATCGATACGCAGTATTTT. This codes for CASRRQGIDTQYF.